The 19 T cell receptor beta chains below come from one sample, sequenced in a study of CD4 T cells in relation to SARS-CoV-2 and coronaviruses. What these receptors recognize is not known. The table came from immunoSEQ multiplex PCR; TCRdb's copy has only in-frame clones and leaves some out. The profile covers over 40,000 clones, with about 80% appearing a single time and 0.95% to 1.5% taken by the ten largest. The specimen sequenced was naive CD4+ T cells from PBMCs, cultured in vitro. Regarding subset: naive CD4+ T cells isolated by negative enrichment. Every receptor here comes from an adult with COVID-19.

The CDR3: CASRDQGTSGMNTGELFF. CDR3 in DNA: TGTGCCAGCAGGGACCAAGGGACTAGCGGTATGAACACCGGGGAGCTGTTTTTT. The rearrangement joins TRBV28 to TRBJ2-2; 11 bases are a match to TRBD2. Germline V CDR1 and CDR2: MDHEN, SYDVKM. V was pared by 6 bases and J by 1 base, with 10 bases of the junction left unmatched. The CDR3 sequence is 18 residues long.

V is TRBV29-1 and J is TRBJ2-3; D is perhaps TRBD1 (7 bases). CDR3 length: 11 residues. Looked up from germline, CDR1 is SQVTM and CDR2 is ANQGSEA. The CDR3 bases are TGCAGTCCCAGGGGGGCAGATACGCAGTATTTT. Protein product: CSPRGADTQYF.

This CDR3 is CAWRLPGGDKQPGPQGTYEQYF. In DNA, the CDR3 is TGTGCCTGGAGGTTGCCAGGGGGGGACAAGCAACCTGGTCCACAGGGAACCTACGAGCAGTACTTC. The chain carries TRBV30 and TRBJ2-7; D assignment may be TRBD1 or TRBD2 (7 bases each). The CDR3 consists of 22 residues. In germline, CDR1 is GTSNPN, CDR2 SVGIG (reference sequence). The V end lost 3 bases, the J end lost 2 bases, and 38 bases lay between the germline ends.

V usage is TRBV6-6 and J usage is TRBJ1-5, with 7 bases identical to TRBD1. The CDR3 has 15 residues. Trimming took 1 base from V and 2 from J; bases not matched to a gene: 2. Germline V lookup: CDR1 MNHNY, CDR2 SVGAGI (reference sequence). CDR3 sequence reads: CASSYFQGGNQPQHF. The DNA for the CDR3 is TGTGCCAGCAGTTACTTCCAGGGGGGCAATCAGCCCCAGCATTTT.

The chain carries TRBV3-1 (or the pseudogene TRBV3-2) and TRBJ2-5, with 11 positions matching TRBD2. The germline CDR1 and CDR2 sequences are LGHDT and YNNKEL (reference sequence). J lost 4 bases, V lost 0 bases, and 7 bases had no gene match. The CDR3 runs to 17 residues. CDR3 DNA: TGTGCCAGCAGCCAAGACAATAGCGGGAGGGTAGGAGAGACCCAGTACTTC. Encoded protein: CASSQDNSGRVGETQYF.

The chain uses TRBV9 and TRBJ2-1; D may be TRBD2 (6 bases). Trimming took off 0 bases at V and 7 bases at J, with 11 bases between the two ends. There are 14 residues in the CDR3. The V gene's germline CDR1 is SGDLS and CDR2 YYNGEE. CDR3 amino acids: CASSVGGVENEQFF. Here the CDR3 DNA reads TGTGCCAGCAGCGTAGGGGGGGTAGAGAATGAGCAGTTCTTC.

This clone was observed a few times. DNA for the CDR3: TGTGCCGTCCGGGACAGTGAAGGAACTGAAGCTTTCTTT. Translation gives CAVRDSEGTEAFF. The chain employs TRBV10-3 and TRBJ1-1; 7 bases are a match to TRBD1. The length of the CDR3 is 13 residues. After removal of 11 bases from V and 5 bases from J, the junction contained 11 bases not matched to a gene. Germline CDR1 and CDR2: ENHRY and SYGVKD.

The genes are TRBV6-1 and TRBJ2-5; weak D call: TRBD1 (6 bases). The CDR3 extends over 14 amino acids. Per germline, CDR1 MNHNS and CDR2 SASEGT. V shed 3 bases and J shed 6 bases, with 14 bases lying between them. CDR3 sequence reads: CASSETTGAKTQYF. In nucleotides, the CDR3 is TGTGCCAGCAGTGAGACGACAGGAGCCAAGACCCAGTACTTC.

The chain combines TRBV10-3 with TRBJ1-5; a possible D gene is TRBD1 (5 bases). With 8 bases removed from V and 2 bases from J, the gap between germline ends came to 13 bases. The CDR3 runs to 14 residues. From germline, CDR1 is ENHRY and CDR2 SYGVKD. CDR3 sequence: CAISRGTGNQPQHF. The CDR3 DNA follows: TGTGCCATCTCTAGGGGCACGGGCAATCAGCCCCAGCATTTT.

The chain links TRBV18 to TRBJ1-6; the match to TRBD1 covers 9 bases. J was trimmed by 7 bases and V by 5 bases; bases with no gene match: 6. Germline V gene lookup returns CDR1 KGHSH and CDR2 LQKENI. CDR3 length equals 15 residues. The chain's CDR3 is CASSTTGQGNSPLHF. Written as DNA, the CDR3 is TGTGCCAGCTCAACAACTGGACAGGGGAATTCACCCCTCCACTTT.

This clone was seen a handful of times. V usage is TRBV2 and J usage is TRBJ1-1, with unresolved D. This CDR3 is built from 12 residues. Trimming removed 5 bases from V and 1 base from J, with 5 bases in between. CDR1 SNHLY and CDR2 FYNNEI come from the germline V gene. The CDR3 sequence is CASSLENTEAFF. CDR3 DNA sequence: TGTGCCAGCAGTCTAGAGAACACTGAAGCTTTCTTT.

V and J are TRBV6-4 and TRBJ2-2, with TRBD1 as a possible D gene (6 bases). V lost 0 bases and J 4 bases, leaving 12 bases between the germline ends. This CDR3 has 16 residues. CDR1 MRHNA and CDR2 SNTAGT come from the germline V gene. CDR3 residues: CASSDSVEGGTGELFF. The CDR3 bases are TGTGCCAGCAGTGACTCTGTCGAAGGGGGCACCGGGGAGCTGTTTTTT.

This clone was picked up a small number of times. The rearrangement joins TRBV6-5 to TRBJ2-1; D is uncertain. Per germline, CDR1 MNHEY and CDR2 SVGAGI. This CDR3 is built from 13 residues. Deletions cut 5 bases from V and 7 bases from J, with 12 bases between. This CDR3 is CASSPDWKNEQFF. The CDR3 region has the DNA TGTGCCAGCAGTCCAGACTGGAAAAATGAGCAGTTCTTC.

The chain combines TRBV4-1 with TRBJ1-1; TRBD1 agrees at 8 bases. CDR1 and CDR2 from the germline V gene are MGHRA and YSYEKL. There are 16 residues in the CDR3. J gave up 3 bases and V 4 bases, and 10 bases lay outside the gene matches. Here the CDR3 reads CASSLYRAGGHTEAFF. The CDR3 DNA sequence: TGCGCCAGCAGCCTATACCGGGCAGGGGGCCACACTGAAGCTTTCTTT.

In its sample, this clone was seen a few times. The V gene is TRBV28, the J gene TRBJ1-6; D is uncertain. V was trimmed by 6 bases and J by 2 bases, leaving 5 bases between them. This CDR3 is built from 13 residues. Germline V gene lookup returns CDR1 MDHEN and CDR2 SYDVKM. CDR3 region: CASRMTYNSPLHF. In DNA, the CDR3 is TGTGCCAGCAGGATGACCTATAATTCACCCCTCCACTTT.

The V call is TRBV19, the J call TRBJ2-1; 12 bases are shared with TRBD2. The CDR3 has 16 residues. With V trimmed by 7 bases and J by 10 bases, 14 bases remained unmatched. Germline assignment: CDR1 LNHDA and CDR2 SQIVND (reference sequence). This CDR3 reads CASTDLTSGRKREQFF. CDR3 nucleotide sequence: TGTGCCAGTACCGACTTGACTAGCGGGAGAAAACGGGAGCAGTTCTTC.

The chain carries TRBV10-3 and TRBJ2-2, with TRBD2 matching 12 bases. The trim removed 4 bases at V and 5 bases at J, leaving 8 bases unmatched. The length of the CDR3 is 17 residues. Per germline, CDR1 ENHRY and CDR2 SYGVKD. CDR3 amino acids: CAISARTSGMGTGELFF. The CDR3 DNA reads TGTGCCATCAGTGCCAGGACTAGCGGGATGGGTACCGGGGAGCTGTTTTTT.

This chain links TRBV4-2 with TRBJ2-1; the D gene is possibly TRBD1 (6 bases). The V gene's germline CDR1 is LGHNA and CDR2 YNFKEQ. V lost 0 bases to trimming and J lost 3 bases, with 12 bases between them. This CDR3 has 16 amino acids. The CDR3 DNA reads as TGTGCCAGCAGCCAAGAGGGGGCTCTCAACTACAATGAGCAGTTCTTC. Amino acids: CASSQEGALNYNEQFF.

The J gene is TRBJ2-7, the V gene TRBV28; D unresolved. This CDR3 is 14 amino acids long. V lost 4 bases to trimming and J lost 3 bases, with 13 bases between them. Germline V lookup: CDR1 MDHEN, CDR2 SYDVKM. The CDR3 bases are TGTGCCAGCAGTTCCCCGCCCCCACTCTACGAGCAGTACTTC. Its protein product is CASSSPPPLYEQYF.